This record covers a single TCR beta chain. Trimming stripped 0 bases from V and 0 bases from J, with 12 bases between. Germline CDR1 is SGHKS and CDR2 is YYEKEE (reference sequence). The CDR3 runs 17 residues. Naive CD8 cells, CD45RO-negative and positively selected for CCR7, excluded terminally differentiated effector memory CD45RA+ cells. Each sample came from a Caucasian adult donor living in Nashville, Tennessee. The authors loaded 200 ng DNA, roughly 27,000 T cell genomes, into sorted-subset replicate PCRs. TCRdb's table, derived via immunoSEQ multiplex PCR, lists solely in-frame clones and lacks some. The data contain 600,000 or so clones, about 95% of them singletons. The data originate from a study of shared clonotypes between healthy human individuals. Across the study: Donor ages ranged 18 to 49 years: a couple of women, a few men.

This sequence originates from a woman in her 30s in good health. Material for sequencing was naive CD8+ T cells sorted from blood. This rearrangement joins TRBV5-5 to TRBJ2-2; D is perhaps TRBD1 (5 bases). CDR3 amino acids: CASSLALAGPNTGELFF. The CDR3 DNA sequence: TGTGCCAGCAGCTTGGCCCTGGCAGGGCCGAACACCGGGGAGCTGTTTTTT.